This TCR beta chain was obtained from a study of tumor and adjacent non-tumor tissue in lung cancer. Study in general: The patients, approximately 9 men and roughly 5 women, were roughly 30 to 76 with stage I to III disease. Whole-study results and caveats: Top 100 clones took a larger repertoire share in normal lung.

RNA was extracted from bulk tissue without any cell sorting. From germline, CDR1 is LGHNA and CDR2 YSLEER. The CDR3 covers 16 residues. Notes on this clonotype: The antigen is undetermined. One end of the junction varies from germline; a read error may be responsible.

Three rounds of nested PCR, following a modified ARM-PCR protocol, produced the TCRbeta library. Using its own MiXCR run on the multiplex PCR reads, TCRdb lists one record per CDR3 protein. The repertoire holds about 200,000 distinct CDR3 sequences, with 71% as singletons. J is TRBJ2-3 and V is TRBV4-3; TRBD2 agrees at 14 bases. The TCR was taken from a man aged 60-69 years with non-small cell lung cancer. The sequenced sample was lung tumor tissue. The CDR3 is CAISQGTSGSVNTLYF. In DNA form, the CDR3 reads TGCGCCATCAGCCAGGGGACTAGCGGGAGTGTAAATACGCTGTATTTT.